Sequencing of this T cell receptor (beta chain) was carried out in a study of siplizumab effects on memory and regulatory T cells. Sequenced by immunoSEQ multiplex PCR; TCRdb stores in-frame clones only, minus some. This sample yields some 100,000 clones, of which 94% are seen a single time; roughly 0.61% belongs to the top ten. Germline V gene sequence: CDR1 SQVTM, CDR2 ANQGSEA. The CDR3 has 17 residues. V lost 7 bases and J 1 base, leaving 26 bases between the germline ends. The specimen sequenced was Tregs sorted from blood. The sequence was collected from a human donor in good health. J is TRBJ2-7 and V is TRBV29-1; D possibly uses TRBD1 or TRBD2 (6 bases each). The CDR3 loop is CSAGKGGNRHSSYEQYF. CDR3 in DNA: TGCAGCGCGGGGAAGGGGGGAAACCGACATTCATCCTACGAGCAGTACTTC.